These 13 T cell receptor beta chains share one sample of origin, sequenced in a study of blood T cell repertoires in COVID-19. Clones were read by immunoSEQ multiplex PCR, and TCRdb kept only the in-frame ones, dropping some. The sample includes about 50,000 clones, around 73% of them seen just once. Specimen: PBMCs or T cells enriched from blood (not recorded which). These receptors all stem from a woman in her forties or fifties with acute COVID-19.

The CDR3 DNA is TGCAGCGTTGACCCGCACGGCGGTCGCACTGAAGCTTTCTTT. As protein: CSVDPHGGRTEAFF. The chain uses TRBV29-1 and TRBJ1-1, with D unclear. The CDR3 extends over 14 amino acids. Trimming took off 3 bases at V and 4 bases at J, with 15 bases between the two ends. Looked up from germline, CDR1 is SQVTM and CDR2 is ANQGSEA.

The chain employs TRBV7-2 and TRBJ2-1; 14 nucleotides match TRBD2. Looked up from germline, CDR1 is SGHTA and CDR2 is FQGNSA. The V and J ends lost 2 bases and 6 bases, in that order; junction bases with no gene match: 12. The CDR3 spans 19 residues. The CDR3 reads CASSLSTSGGAWKINEQFF. For the CDR3, the DNA is TGTGCCAGCAGCTTATCGACTAGCGGGGGGGCGTGGAAGATCAATGAGCAGTTCTTC.

The chain combines TRBV7-2 with TRBJ2-7, with 9 nucleotides matching TRBD1. The CDR3 extends over 15 amino acids. The ends lost 2 bases at V and 3 bases at J; junction bases unmatched: 5. The germline V gene has CDR1 SGHTA and CDR2 FQGNSA. The CDR3 DNA sequence: TGTGCCAGCAGCTTAAAAGTGACAGGGGGCTACGAGCAGTACTTC. It is translated as CASSLKVTGGYEQYF.

This clone appeared a single time. The gene calls are TRBV28 and TRBJ1-1; D may be TRBD1 (6 bases). This CDR3 is built from 15 residues. V was clipped by 11 bases and J by 1 base, with 20 bases between them. Germline CDR1 MDHEN, CDR2 SYDVKM. The CDR3 spells CALTTQGRKNTEAFF. The CDR3 coding sequence is TGTGCCCTGACCACCCAGGGGCGTAAGAACACTGAAGCTTTCTTT.

This clone was picked up a small number of times. The chain has TRBV18 and TRBJ1-1, with 9 nucleotides matching TRBD1. Germline V gives CDR1 KGHSH, CDR2 LQKENI. J was trimmed by 1 base and V by 3 bases; bases with no gene match: 9. The CDR3 runs to 17 residues. The CDR3 here is CASSPLDGQGTNTEAFF. CDR3 sequence (DNA): TGTGCCAGCTCACCCCTTGATGGACAGGGGACGAACACTGAAGCTTTCTTT.

The rearrangement uses TRBV24-1 and TRBJ1-1, with D perhaps TRBD1 (6 bases). The CDR3 has 15 residues. Germline-derived CDR1 and CDR2 are KGHDR and SFDVKD. Trimming took 4 bases from V and 1 from J, leaving 12 bases between them. CDR3 sequence: CATSDSGAQNTEAFF. The CDR3 DNA reads as TGTGCCACCAGTGACTCAGGGGCCCAGAACACTGAAGCTTTCTTT.

V usage is TRBV5-4 and J usage is TRBJ2-3; D call uncertain. Germline assignment: CDR1 SGHNT and CDR2 YYREEE (reference sequence). V lost 0 bases and J 5 bases, leaving 13 bases between the germline ends. This CDR3 has 15 amino acids. In DNA, the CDR3 is TGTGCCAGCAGCTTGGCGGGTCGACTGAAAGATACGCAGTATTTT. It encodes CASSLAGRLKDTQYF.

This chain joins TRBV6-1 and TRBJ1-5; 11 nucleotides line up with TRBD1. CDR1 and CDR2 from the germline V gene are MNHNS and SASEGT. V was clipped by 3 bases and J by 9 bases; unmatched bases: 4. This CDR3 comprises 14 residues. In DNA, the CDR3 is TGTGCCAGCAGTGAGGACAGGGGGCGAAGGCCCCAGCATTTT. This gives the protein CASSEDRGRRPQHF.

Only one count was recorded for this clone. This chain connects TRBV9 to TRBJ2-3; D is uncertain. The germline V and J ends were trimmed by 0 bases and 3 bases, with 8 bases remaining between them. CDR1 is SGDLS and CDR2 is YYNGEE in the germline V gene. The CDR3 covers 14 residues. In DNA form, the CDR3 reads TGTGCCAGCAGCGTAGCGACAACAACAGATACGCAGTATTTT. Translated: CASSVATTTDTQYF.

The chain employs TRBV6-5 and TRBJ2-5, with D unclear. The CDR3 consists of 13 residues. Germline lookup yields CDR1 MNHEY and CDR2 SVGAGI. Trimming left V 5 bases short and J 5 bases short, with 12 bases between. The CDR3 protein is CASSKRYGETQYF. CDR3 bases: TGTGCCAGCAGTAAGCGCTATGGGGAGACCCAGTACTTC.

The gene calls are TRBV21-1 and TRBJ1-5; TRBD1, the table's D call, was not compared with the DNA. TRBV21-1 is a documented pseudogene. The CDR3 extends over 16 amino acids. CDR3 in DNA: TGTGCCAGCAGCAAAATTTGGACAGAGCTCAATCAGCCCCAGCATTTT. The encoded protein is CASSKIWTELNQPQHF.

This clone was seen ten or more times. The rearrangement links TRBV6-2 or TRBV6-3 to TRBJ2-7, with a tentative D call TRBD2 (6 bases). The CDR3 length is 14 residues. CDR1 MNHEY and CDR2 SVGEGT come from the germline V gene. The V and J ends lost 5 bases and 1 base respectively, with 12 bases between them. CDR3 sequence reads: CASSPSGPSYEQYF. The DNA of the CDR3 is TGTGCCAGCAGTCCCAGCGGGCCTTCCTACGAGCAGTACTTC.

This chain joins TRBV6-1 and TRBJ1-5; D is perhaps TRBD1 (5 bases). The CDR3 length is 15 residues. CDR1 MNHNS and CDR2 SASEGT come from the germline V gene. Deletions cut 3 bases from V and 0 bases from J, with 9 bases between. The CDR3 sequence: CASSEGPYSNQPQHF. As DNA, the CDR3 is TGTGCCAGCAGTGAGGGGCCTTATAGCAATCAGCCCCAGCATTTT.